The 13 T cell receptor beta chains in this list originate from one sample, sequenced in a study of vaccination and CD4 T cells after COVID-19. Treatment of the sample: roughly 10-day PBMC culture with coronavirus spike peptide pools or control peptides (ViraFEST assay). The Oncomine TCR Beta short-read assay sequenced DNA from cultured CD4+ T cells. A single record per CDR3 protein comes from TCRdb applying MiXCR to the PCR reads. Seen here are thousands of distinct CDR3 sequences, 58% observed once, and the top ten hold 32%. These TCRs are of unknown antigen specificity. Sequencing was done on a sample of CD4+ T cells from blood, cultured in vitro. The receptors come from a human donor who had recovered from COVID-19.

The chain is built from TRBV20-1 and TRBJ2-2; possibly TRBD1 for D (6 bases). The germline V gene encodes CDR1 DFQATT and CDR2 SNEGSKA (reference sequence). This CDR3 has 15 amino acids. V was trimmed by 6 bases and J by 1 base, leaving 15 bases between them. The CDR3 is CSAVRGQWNTGELFF. The CDR3 coding sequence is TGCAGTGCCGTACGAGGACAGTGGAACACCGGGGAGCTGTTTTTT.

This clonotype was observed a handful of times. CDR3 in amino acids: CAISDLDRGVRDTQYF. The DNA for the CDR3 is TGTGCCATCAGTGACCTGGACAGGGGTGTGAGGGATACGCAGTATTTT. The rearrangement uses TRBV10-3 and TRBJ2-3; 9 bases map to TRBD1. The V gene end was trimmed by 3 bases and the J gene end by 6 bases; junction bases not matched to a gene: 10. The CDR3 contains 16 residues. In germline, CDR1 is ENHRY, CDR2 SYGVKD.

The sample holds a few counts of this clonotype. The chain couples TRBV20-1 to TRBJ1-5; 9 positions agree with TRBD1. CDR1 is DFQATT and CDR2 is SNEGSKA in the germline V gene (reference sequence). The CDR3 spans 16 residues. The V gene end was trimmed by 2 bases and the J gene end by 7 bases; junction bases not matched to a gene: 12. The CDR3 spells CSARPPGQGNWQPQHF. The CDR3 bases are TGCAGTGCTAGACCCCCGGGACAGGGAAATTGGCAGCCCCAGCATTTT.

The genes are TRBV20-1 and TRBJ2-1, with a tentative D call TRBD2 (5 bases). CDR1 is DFQATT and CDR2 is SNEGSKA in the germline V gene (reference sequence). The V end was cut by 6 bases, the J end by 4 bases, with 7 bases between. This CDR3 is 11 amino acids long. CDR3 in amino acids: CSARDYNEQFF. The CDR3 DNA sequence: TGCAGTGCCCGGGATTACAATGAGCAGTTCTTC.

The count of this clonotype is one. V usage is TRBV28 and J usage is TRBJ1-5; 8 nucleotides line up with TRBD1. V gave up 3 bases and J gave up 6 bases; unmatched junction bases: 7. Germline CDR1 reads MDHEN; CDR2 reads SYDVKM. This CDR3 is 15 amino acids long. DNA of the CDR3: TGTGCCAGCAGTTTGGGGAGGCAGGGGGCTCAGCCCCAGCATTTT. It codes for CASSLGRQGAQPQHF.

This clonotype appeared a few times. The CDR3 bases are TGCAGTGCTGGTGGACATCTCGGCCGGGTTCAAGAGACCCAGTACTTC. Translation gives CSAGGHLGRVQETQYF. The V call is TRBV20-1, the J call TRBJ2-5, with a tentative D call TRBD1 (5 bases). CDR1 and CDR2 from the germline V gene are DFQATT and SNEGSKA (reference sequence). V gave up 5 bases and J gave up 2 bases, with 21 bases separating them. The CDR3 covers 16 residues.

This clonotype has just a few counts. V gene TRBV11-2 combines with J gene TRBJ1-2, with a weak D call TRBD1 (5 bases). Germline V gene sequence: CDR1 SGHAT, CDR2 FQNNGV. The CDR3 is made up of 17 amino acids. Deletions cut 3 bases from V and 2 bases from J, with 19 bases between. The CDR3 spells CASSFDPTEGKNYGYTF. The CDR3, as DNA: TGTGCCAGCAGCTTTGACCCCACAGAGGGGAAAAACTATGGCTACACCTTC.

The chain employs TRBV10-1 and TRBJ2-1, with a weak D call TRBD2 (5 bases). The CDR3 totals 13 residues. Trimming stripped 5 bases from V and 8 bases from J, with 13 bases between. From germline, CDR1 is WNHNN and CDR2 SYGVQD (reference sequence). This CDR3 reads CASSIGARDEQFF. The CDR3 DNA follows: TGCGCCAGCAGTATTGGCGCGAGGGATGAGCAGTTCTTC.

A few counts support this clonotype. The chain carries TRBV6-1 and TRBJ2-3, with D possibly TRBD2 on 6 matching bases. Germline V gives CDR1 MNHNS, CDR2 SASEGT. The CDR3 totals 12 residues. Between the trimmed V and J ends, which lost 10 bases and 2 bases, there was a span of 10 bases. CDR3 region: CATGGTTDTQYF. Here the CDR3 DNA reads TGTGCCACCGGAGGGACCACAGATACGCAGTATTTT.

The chain links TRBV21-1 to TRBJ1-1; the table's D call TRBD1 went unverified against the DNA. TRBV21-1 is reported as a pseudogene. The CDR3 sequence is 14 residues long. The CDR3 sequence is CASSKVGGDTEAFF. The CDR3 nucleotides read TGTGCCAGCAGCAAAGTGGGGGGCGACACTGAAGCTTTCTTT.

The rearrangement joins TRBV6-4 to TRBJ1-5; D uncertain. Trimming left V 6 bases short and J 0 bases short, with 21 bases between. The CDR3 totals 18 residues. CDR1 is MRHNA, CDR2 SNTAGT, per germline. The CDR3 loop reads CASSSQWGPLYSNQPQHF. The CDR3 nucleotides are TGTGCCAGCAGCTCCCAATGGGGTCCCCTATATAGCAATCAGCCCCAGCATTTT.

The chain joins TRBV20-1 to TRBJ2-3; 7 nucleotides line up with TRBD2. Germline V lookup: CDR1 DFQATT, CDR2 SNEGSKA (reference sequence). With V trimmed by 4 bases and J by 0 bases, 1 base remained unmatched. The length of the CDR3 is 13 residues. The DNA of the CDR3 is TGCAGTGCTACTAGCGGTAGCACAGATACGCAGTATTTT. Amino acid sequence: CSATSGSTDTQYF.

V and J are TRBV7-3 and TRBJ1-6; 7 bases fit TRBD1. J lost 6 bases, V lost 2 bases, and 1 base had no gene match. Germline-derived CDR1 and CDR2 are SGHTA and FQGTGA. The CDR3 totals 14 residues. This CDR3 reads CASSLGTANSPLHF. Here the CDR3 DNA reads TGTGCCAGCAGCTTAGGGACAGCTAATTCACCCCTCCACTTT.